Following are 30 T cell receptor beta chains from one sample sequenced in a study of blood T cell repertoires in COVID-19. The table came from immunoSEQ multiplex PCR; TCRdb's copy has only in-frame clones and leaves some out. Of approximately 14,000 clones in the sample, 65% to 85% are singletons; the top ten hold approximately 30%. The source material was peripheral blood. These TCRs come from a human donor in a cohort sampled during active COVID-19.

This chain links TRBV7-9 with TRBJ2-1; D is uncertain. This CDR3 has 16 amino acids. Trimming left V 4 bases short and J 0 bases short, with 13 bases between. From germline, CDR1 is SEHNR and CDR2 FQNEAQ (reference sequence). The CDR3 reads CASSSLTRLSYNEQFF. CDR3 nucleotide sequence: TGTGCCAGCAGCTCATTGACTCGCCTCTCCTACAATGAGCAGTTCTTC.

The DNA for the CDR3 is TGCGCCAGCAGCTCGACTAGCGGGATGGTGGAGACCCAGTACTTC. It codes for CASSSTSGMVETQYF. The chain has TRBV5-1 and TRBJ2-5; 11 positions match TRBD2. Germline assignment: CDR1 SGHRS and CDR2 YFSETQ. The trim removed 3 bases at V and 5 bases at J, leaving 6 bases unmatched. This CDR3 has 15 amino acids.

This clone was seen a single time. V gene TRBV7-3 combines with J gene TRBJ2-1, with 10 bases that match TRBD2. This CDR3 contains 15 residues. The ends lost 5 bases at V and 3 bases at J; junction bases unmatched: 4. Germline loops: CDR1 SGHTA, CDR2 FQGTGA. CDR3 protein: CASSALAGDYNEQFF. CDR3 nucleotide sequence: TGTGCCAGCAGCGCTCTAGCGGGAGACTACAATGAGCAGTTCTTC.

The sample holds a few counts of this clone. V and J are TRBV19 and TRBJ2-7; TRBD2 matches 11 bases. Germline CDR1 reads LNHDA; CDR2 reads SQIVND (reference sequence). The CDR3 covers 15 residues. V was clipped by 4 bases and J by 9 bases; unmatched bases: 11. In DNA, the CDR3 is TGTGCCAGTAGTACCCCCGGGACTAGCGGACCCGCGCAGTACTTC. It translates to CASSTPGTSGPAQYF.

The gene calls are TRBV4-1 and TRBJ2-5; no firm D call. Germline values: CDR1 MGHRA, CDR2 YSYEKL. The length of the CDR3 is 14 residues. Trimming took off 0 bases at V and 2 bases at J, with 7 bases between the two ends. DNA of the CDR3: TGCGCCAGCAGCCAAGACCCCACACAAGAGACCCAGTACTTC. It encodes CASSQDPTQETQYF.

This chain uses TRBV28 with TRBJ2-1, with 8 bases fitting TRBD2. CDR1 is MDHEN and CDR2 is SYDVKM in the germline V gene. V was clipped by 8 bases and J by 8 bases; unmatched bases: 14. The CDR3 has 15 amino acids. The CDR3 protein is CASSLAGGGRDEQFF. CDR3 DNA sequence: TGTGCCAGCTCACTTGCGGGAGGAGGGAGGGATGAGCAGTTCTTC.

The chain has TRBV27 and TRBJ2-1; 12 nucleotides match TRBD2. Germline values: CDR1 MNHEY, CDR2 SMNVEV (reference sequence). The CDR3 loop spans 13 amino acids. After removal of 5 bases from V and 12 bases from J, the junction contained 5 bases not matched to a gene. The CDR3 DNA follows: TGTGCCAGCAGTGGGCGACTAGCGGGAGTGCAGTTCTTC. Residues: CASSGRLAGVQFF.

The chain employs TRBV4-2 and TRBJ1-3; D is uncertain. There are 14 residues in the CDR3. V was clipped by 1 base and J by 0 bases, with 4 bases between them. Per the germline V gene, CDR1 is LGHNA and CDR2 is YNFKEQ. In nucleotides, the CDR3 is TGTGCCAGCAGCCAAGCTAGCTCTGGAAACACCATATATTTT. Protein sequence: CASSQASSGNTIYF.

The V gene is TRBV7-9, the J gene TRBJ1-1; D is ambiguous. Trimming took off 4 bases at V and 3 bases at J, with 12 bases between the two ends. The CDR3 loop spans 14 amino acids. Germline loops: CDR1 SEHNR, CDR2 FQNEAQ (reference sequence). CDR3 DNA: TGTGCCAGCAGCTCGAGTTGGTCCTACACTGAAGCTTTCTTT. Its translation is CASSSSWSYTEAFF.

The chain has TRBV7-6 and TRBJ2-5; 7 positions agree with TRBD2. V lost 2 bases and J lost 4; bases outside the gene matches: 4. The CDR3 runs 14 residues. From germline, CDR1 is SGHVS and CDR2 FNYEAQ. The CDR3 DNA sequence: TGTGCCAGCAGCTTATGGGGGGGTTCAGAGACCCAGTACTTC. Amino acids: CASSLWGGSETQYF.

The rearrangement joins TRBV25-1 to TRBJ2-2, with 9 bases lining up with TRBD2. The J segment lost 2 bases and the V segment lost 3 bases, leaving 1 base of the junction unmatched. CDR1 and CDR2 (germline): MGHDK, SYGVNS. CDR3 length: 15 amino acids. The CDR3 DNA sequence: TGTGCCAGCAGTGAGGGGACTAGCAACACCGGGGAGCTGTTTTTT. Protein: CASSEGTSNTGELFF.

J is TRBJ2-7 and V is TRBV18, with a possible D match to TRBD1 (6 bases). Germline V lookup: CDR1 KGHSH, CDR2 LQKENI. Trimming took 3 bases from V and 0 from J, leaving 15 bases between them. The CDR3 runs 16 residues. The CDR3 is CASSPLRQASSYEQYF. In DNA, the CDR3 is TGTGCCAGCTCACCCCTTAGACAGGCCAGCTCCTACGAGCAGTACTTC.

This chain connects TRBV28 to TRBJ2-7; D not resolved. V lost 7 bases and J 2 bases, leaving 12 bases between the germline ends. The CDR3 loop spans 13 amino acids. The germline CDR1 and CDR2 sequences are MDHEN and SYDVKM. The CDR3 DNA sequence: TGTGCCAGCACACCGAGTCTTACCTACGAGCAGTACTTC. This sequence encodes CASTPSLTYEQYF.

A few counts support this clone. The chain uses TRBV10-3 and TRBJ2-7; D remains unclear. The CDR3 covers 10 residues. V was shortened by 11 bases and J by 4 bases, with 9 bases between the two germline ends. Germline V gene lookup returns CDR1 ENHRY and CDR2 SYGVKD. In DNA, the CDR3 is TGTGCCGTATGTCTGTACGAGCAGTACTTC. Its protein product is CAVCLYEQYF.

The chain uses TRBV24-1 and TRBJ2-2, with 9 bases matching TRBD1. Trimming cost V 2 bases and J 3 bases; bases outside gene matches: 3. Germline assignment: CDR1 KGHDR and CDR2 SFDVKD. The CDR3 is 16 residues long. The CDR3 loop is CATSDSGQGYTGELFF. The DNA for the CDR3 is TGTGCCACCAGTGATTCGGGACAGGGCTACACCGGGGAGCTGTTTTTT.

The chain combines TRBV14 with TRBJ2-1, with D possibly being TRBD1 (5 bases). This CDR3 comprises 14 residues. Per the germline V gene, CDR1 is SGHDN and CDR2 is FVKESK. V lost 4 bases to trimming and J lost 5 bases, with 12 bases between them. CDR3 loop: CASSPRQIDNEQFF. In nucleotides, the CDR3 is TGTGCCAGCAGCCCTAGACAGATTGACAATGAGCAGTTCTTC.

This chain joins TRBV29-1 and TRBJ2-7, with D perhaps matching TRBD2 (5 bases). With 6 bases removed from V and 4 bases from J, the gap between germline ends came to 13 bases. The CDR3 is made up of 12 amino acids. CDR1 is SQVTM, CDR2 ANQGSEA, per germline. The CDR3 region has the DNA TGCAGCGTGAGAGGGTTGAATTACGAGCAGTACTTC. Residues: CSVRGLNYEQYF.

The V and J genes are TRBV30 and TRBJ2-7; 7 bases map to TRBD1. Germline V CDR1 and CDR2: GTSNPN, SVGIG (reference sequence). The V and J ends lost 5 bases and 0 bases, in that order; junction bases with no gene match: 4. The CDR3 covers 13 residues. This CDR3 is CAWEGQSSYEQYF. In DNA form, the CDR3 reads TGTGCCTGGGAGGGACAGAGCTCCTACGAGCAGTACTTC.

The J gene is TRBJ1-1, the V gene TRBV14; 8 bases align to TRBD1. Germline V gene data show CDR1 as SGHDN and CDR2 as FVKESK. The trim removed 3 bases at V and 4 bases at J, leaving 4 bases unmatched. The CDR3 loop spans 14 amino acids. The CDR3 spells CASSQTGDGTEAFF. The CDR3 nucleotides read TGTGCCAGCAGCCAGACAGGGGATGGCACTGAAGCTTTCTTT.

The gene calls are TRBV7-2 and TRBJ2-7, with TRBD2 identical over 16 bases. CDR3 length: 16 amino acids. With V trimmed by 4 bases and J by 4 bases, 4 bases remained unmatched. CDR1 SGHTA and CDR2 FQGNSA come from the germline V gene. CDR3 bases: TGTGCCAGCAGCTACGGGACTAGCGGGAGGGTATACGAGCAGTACTTC. This gives the protein CASSYGTSGRVYEQYF.

CDR3 DNA sequence: TGTGCCAGCAGTTGGGAAGCGACAGGGGGCGCTGATCAGCCCCAGCATTTT. It is translated as CASSWEATGGADQPQHF. The chain links TRBV6-2 or TRBV6-3 to TRBJ1-5, with 10 bases aligning to TRBD1. Losses at the gene ends were 4 bases for V and 5 bases for J; bases not matched to a gene: 11. Per germline, CDR1 MNHEY and CDR2 SVGEGT. The CDR3 contains 17 residues.

The V and J genes are TRBV6-2 or TRBV6-3 and TRBJ2-7, with D possibly being TRBD2 (6 bases). V was clipped by 2 bases and J by 5 bases, with 10 bases between them. CDR3 size: 13 residues. Germline V gene lookup returns CDR1 MNHEY and CDR2 SVGEGT. The CDR3, as DNA: TGTGCCAGCAGTTACGGGGGGTTCCACGAGCAGTACTTC. Translated, it gives CASSYGGFHEQYF.

V and J are TRBV20-1 and TRBJ2-7, with D possibly matching TRBD2 (5 bases). The germline gives CDR1 DFQATT, CDR2 SNEGSKA (reference sequence). The CDR3 has 11 residues. V lost 2 bases and J lost 6, with 8 bases in between. CDR3 region: CSARPRVEQYF. Here the CDR3 DNA reads TGCAGTGCTAGACCGAGGGTCGAGCAGTACTTC.

The chain has TRBV28 and TRBJ2-7; no firm D call. This CDR3 contains 16 residues. V gave up 4 bases and J gave up 3 bases, with 19 bases separating them. CDR1 MDHEN and CDR2 SYDVKM come from the germline V gene. The CDR3 sequence: CASSSPIQSPYYEQYF. The CDR3 DNA is TGTGCCAGCAGTTCACCTATACAGAGTCCATACTACGAGCAGTACTTC.

This clone occurred a few times. The chain carries TRBV27 and TRBJ2-7; 9 bases line up with TRBD2. Germline V lookup: CDR1 MNHEY, CDR2 SMNVEV (reference sequence). V was pared by 6 bases and J by 3 bases, with 12 bases of the junction left unmatched. This CDR3 is built from 16 residues. The CDR3 sequence is CASRSAVAGGFYEQYF. The CDR3 nucleotides are TGTGCCAGCAGATCCGCGGTGGCGGGAGGGTTCTACGAGCAGTACTTC.

The V and J genes are TRBV6-2 or TRBV6-3 and TRBJ2-7, with 11 bases that match TRBD2. The CDR3 is 14 amino acids. V was clipped by 5 bases and J by 3 bases; unmatched bases: 3. Germline CDR1 is MNHEY and CDR2 is SVGEGT. The chain's CDR3 is CASSTSGSDYEQYF. CDR3 DNA sequence: TGTGCCAGCAGTACTAGCGGGAGTGACTACGAGCAGTACTTC.

This sequence joins TRBV28 and TRBJ1-2, with 10 bases aligning to TRBD1. The germline V gene has CDR1 MDHEN and CDR2 SYDVKM. The CDR3 has 17 residues. V lost 6 bases to trimming and J lost 3 bases; unmatched junction nucleotides: 13. This CDR3 is CASRLVYRQGADYGYTF. CDR3 sequence (DNA): TGTGCCAGCAGATTAGTTTATAGACAGGGGGCTGACTATGGCTACACCTTC.

J is TRBJ1-6 and V is TRBV12-3 or TRBV12-4; D ambiguous. This CDR3 has 13 amino acids. V was cut by 3 bases and J by 10 bases, with 10 bases left in between. CDR3 DNA sequence: TGTGCCAGCAGTTTCGACACCGGCTCACCCCTCCACTTT. Its translation: CASSFDTGSPLHF.

This rearrangement joins TRBV6-6 to TRBJ1-3, with D perhaps matching TRBD1 (6 bases). V was pared by 5 bases and J by 6 bases, with 14 bases between. The CDR3 length is 14 residues. CDR1 and CDR2 from the germline V gene are MNHNY and SVGAGI (reference sequence). The CDR3 region is CASSQTGTLNTIYF. CDR3 DNA: TGTGCCAGCAGTCAAACAGGGACGCTAAACACCATATATTTT.

Here the CDR3 DNA reads TGTGCCAGCAGCCCGGGACATTCCAGGCAGTACTTC. This codes for CASSPGHSRQYF. This chain joins TRBV5-6 and TRBJ2-7; a possible D gene is TRBD1 (6 bases). This CDR3 region has 12 residues. The V gene's germline CDR1 is SGHDT and CDR2 YYEEEE. V gave up 4 bases and J gave up 9 bases, with 14 bases separating them.